This paragraph reports one T cell receptor (beta chain). Reverse transcribing all isolated RNA meant expressed TCRB transcripts were sequenced. The method was immunoSEQ multiplex PCR; TCRdb's version includes in-frame clones alone and lacks a portion of them. The sample includes nearly 250,000 clones, around 68% of them seen just once. A single heparinised draw of roughly 120 mL on average was taken per donor. Sorting with CD45RO/CCR7/CD25/CD127/CD95/CD27 yielded naive, central memory, regulatory and stem-like memory CD4+ cells. The sample is drawn from a study of beta chain features in type 1 diabetes. Whole-study context: The examined sorted cells totaled over 85,000,000 across samples.

Germline V CDR1 and CDR2: MDHEN, SYDVKM. The CDR3 extends over 15 amino acids. The trim removed 7 bases at V and 2 bases at J, leaving 7 bases unmatched. The sample was naive CD4+ T cells from blood. This TCR was recovered from a young man in good health. The genes are TRBV28 and TRBJ2-7; TRBD2 matches 11 bases. DNA for the CDR3: TGTGCCAGCATTCGACTAGCGGGACGACCCTACGAGCAGTACTTC. Translating it yields CASIRLAGRPYEQYF.